What follows describes a single T cell receptor beta chain. This sample was included in a study of blood T cell repertoires in COVID-19. Study overall: The United States, Italy and Spain provided the acute and convalescent COVID-19 samples. T cells, B-cell-depleted T cells, or PBMCs provided the cDNA or gDNA that served as material.

The CDR3 runs 13 residues. Trimming removed 0 bases from V and 8 bases from J, with 8 bases in between. Per the germline V gene, CDR1 is MGHRA and CDR2 is YSYEKL. As processed by the authors: How many nucleated cells were present was estimated from reference gene primer amplification. TCRdb's copy holds only in-frame clones and misses some; the assay was immunoSEQ multiplex PCR. The D gene and trimming were derived from the DNA, and the V and J assignments and clone size from that table. The sample shows about 170,000 clones, roughly 80% of them seen only once. The sequence was collected from a woman over 75 with acute or convalescent COVID-19. Source material: peripheral blood. The chain has TRBV4-1 and TRBJ2-1; D remains ambiguous. The CDR3 reads CASSQDPGDEQFF. CDR3 in DNA: TGCGCCAGCAGCCAAGATCCGGGTGATGAGCAGTTCTTC.